This is a list of T cell receptor beta chains from one sample in a study of cytomegalovirus exposure and HLA in healthy donors. This table comes from immunoSEQ multiplex PCR, and its TCRdb copy is limited to in-frame clones, with some not included. Of over 55,000 clones in the sample, approximately 80% were seen once. Sequenced: PBMCs. These receptors originate from a male donor in good health and CMV-seronegative. Both conserved end residues are part of each CDR3. The D gene is left open where the match is weak. Some rows mark clone size as missing; the rest say once, few, many or name a class of expanded clone.

v_call	d_call	j_call	cdr3_length	clone_size	cdr3_nt	cdr3_aa
TRBV11-2	-	TRBJ2-2	15	-	TGTGCCAGCAGCTTAGAGGGGCATTACACCGGGGAGCTGTTTTTT	CASSLEGHYTGELFF
TRBV2	-	TRBJ1-4	13	-	TGTGCCAGCAGTGCCGGGACTAATGAAAAACTGTTTTTT	CASSAGTNEKLFF
TRBV27	-	TRBJ1-2	16	few	TGTGCCAGCAGTTTATCGCTACCTGGACAGTCGTATGGCTACACCTTC	CASSLSLPGQSYGYTF
TRBV19	-	TRBJ1-6	12	few	TGTGCCAGTACCGACTTGACGGCACCCCTCCACTTT	CASTDLTAPLHF
TRBV6-6	TRBD2	TRBJ2-5	14	-	TGTGCCAGCAGTTACGGGGGAGGGCAAGAGACCCAGTACTTC	CASSYGGGQETQYF
TRBV19	TRBD1	TRBJ1-2	17	few	TGTGCCAGTAGTATTGGGGTCGACAGGGAAGTCGGGTATGGCTACACCTTC	CASSIGVDREVGYGYTF
TRBV9	TRBD1	TRBJ1-3	17	few	TGTGCCAGCAGCCCCCATCGGACAGGGAGGTCTGGAAACACCATATATTTT	CASSPHRTGRSGNTIYF
TRBV19	TRBD1	TRBJ2-7	14	-	TGTGCCAGTAAGGAGACAGGGAGATCCTACGAGCAGTACTTC	CASKETGRSYEQYF
TRBV7-2	TRBD1	TRBJ1-2	16	-	TGTGCCAGCAGGGGTGCCGGGACAGGGGGTCGGCGAGGCTACACCTTC	CASRGAGTGGRRGYTF
TRBV7-2	-	TRBJ1-1	15	few	TGTGCCAGCAGCTTAGTAAGCGAGGGTAACACTGAAGCTTTCTTT	CASSLVSEGNTEAFF
TRBV5-4	-	TRBJ2-5	15	few	TGTGCCAGCAGCCCCCTGGGGGCGGGTTTAGAGACCCAGTACTTC	CASSPLGAGLETQYF
TRBV9	TRBD1	TRBJ2-1	16	-	TGTGCCAGCAGCGGGACGACAGGGGGCACCTACAATGAGCAGTTCTTC	CASSGTTGGTYNEQFF
TRBV7-3	-	TRBJ1-3	13	-	TGTGCCAGCAGTCGTTGGCCGGGGGACACCATATATTTT	CASSRWPGDTIYF
TRBV2	TRBD1	TRBJ2-7	13	-	TGTGCCAGCAAAAGGGACAGGGCCTACGAGCAGTACTTC	CASKRDRAYEQYF
TRBV27	TRBD1	TRBJ2-7	15	-	TGTGCCAGCAGTCCCTTGGGACAGGGTCCCTACGAGCAGTACTTC	CASSPLGQGPYEQYF
TRBV2	TRBD2	TRBJ2-5	14	-	TGTGCCAGCAGCCTAGCGGCTTCCCAAGAGACCCAGTACTTC	CASSLAASQETQYF
TRBV6-5	-	TRBJ1-6	13	-	TGTGCCAGCAGTTACATACAGAATTCACCCCTCCACTTT	CASSYIQNSPLHF
TRBV7-8	TRBD1	TRBJ2-7	15	-	TGTGCCAGCAGCTTACGGGGGACAGGGAACTACGAGCAGTACTTC	CASSLRGTGNYEQYF
TRBV18	-	TRBJ2-1	17	-	TGTGCCAGCTCACCACCGCCAGGGGTAGCCGCCTACAATGAGCAGTTCTTC	CASSPPPGVAAYNEQFF
TRBV10-3	TRBD1	TRBJ2-2	14	once	TGTGCCACCGCAGGGGACAGGGAGGACGGGGAGCTGTTTTTT	CATAGDREDGELFF
TRBV7-2	-	TRBJ2-3	13	once	TGTGCCAGCAGCGCAATAGAGAGGGATACGCAGTATTTT	CASSAIERDTQYF